Shown below are 26 T cell receptor beta chains from a single sample sequenced in a study of blood T cells in healthy people across ages. Primers used in a second PCR of roughly 6 to 11 cycles were a sample-barcoded 5' primer and a J-beta primer mix. TCRdb passed the 5' RACE reads through MiXCR, listing each CDR3 protein once. The table lists 2 million or so distinct CDR3 sequences, around half of them singletons. Sample: blood. These receptors came from a woman between 40 and 50 years old in good health.

Many counts were recorded for this clonotype. The rearrangement joins TRBV28 to TRBJ2-3; 8 nucleotides match TRBD1. V lost 5 bases, J lost 3 bases, and 7 bases stayed unmatched. The V gene's germline CDR1 is MDHEN and CDR2 SYDVKM. CDR3 length: 15 amino acids. In DNA, the CDR3 is TGTGCCAGCAGTAGGAGGACAGGGCTTACAGATACGCAGTATTTT. Encoded protein: CASSRRTGLTDTQYF. Full variable domain (missing parts from reference TRBV28 and TRBJ2-3): DVKVTQSSRYLVKRTGEKVFLECVQDMDHENMFWYRQDPGLGLRLIYFSYDVKMKEKGDIPEGYSVSREKKERFSLILESASTNQTSMYLCASSRRTGLTDTQYFGPGTRLTVL.

This clonotype was found once. The V and J genes are TRBV29-1 and TRBJ2-7; the match to TRBD2 covers 8 bases. The CDR3 runs 13 residues. Looked up from germline, CDR1 is SQVTM and CDR2 is ANQGSEA. V was clipped by 4 bases and J by 3 bases; unmatched bases: 5. The CDR3 sequence: CSVAGTSLYEQYF. Written as DNA, the CDR3 is TGCAGCGTTGCAGGGACTAGTCTCTACGAGCAGTACTTC.

This rearrangement joins TRBV20-1 to TRBJ2-5; 7 bases are shared with TRBD1. This CDR3 contains 14 residues. Trimming cost V 5 bases and J 1 base; bases outside gene matches: 7. CDR1 DFQATT and CDR2 SNEGSKA come from the germline V gene (reference sequence). The CDR3 reads CSAHGTASQETQYF. The CDR3 region has the DNA TGCAGTGCTCATGGGACAGCCTCCCAAGAGACCCAGTACTTC.

The table lists this clonotype with a count of one. The chain links TRBV29-1 to TRBJ1-2; possible D gene TRBD1, 5 bases. Germline V lookup: CDR1 SQVTM, CDR2 ANQGSEA. V was trimmed by 7 bases and J by 8 bases, leaving 14 bases between them. There are 11 residues in the CDR3. The CDR3 DNA sequence: TGCAGCGCTCTTTGGGGGGACGGCTACACCTTC. It translates to CSALWGDGYTF.

This clonotype was found a few times. The chain has TRBV29-1 and TRBJ2-1; D remains ambiguous. The CDR3 totals 13 residues. V lost 5 bases to trimming and J lost 10 bases, with 18 bases between them. CDR1 SQVTM and CDR2 ANQGSEA come from the germline V gene. CDR3 sequence (DNA): TGCAGCGTTATCGACGGTGGATTAGGGGAGCAGTTCTTC. It is translated as CSVIDGGLGEQFF.

The genes are TRBV4-2 and TRBJ2-1; a weak D match, TRBD2 (5 bases). Germline assignment: CDR1 LGHNA and CDR2 YNFKEQ. V was pared by 6 bases and J by 4 bases, with 28 bases between. This CDR3 contains 19 residues. As DNA, the CDR3 is TGTGCCAGCAGAGGTCATAGTAGGGCTTCTAGCCTATTATACAATGAGCAGTTCTTC. Its translation is CASRGHSRASSLLYNEQFF.

The chain combines TRBV5-5 with TRBJ2-7; D unclear. Germline V gene lookup returns CDR1 SGHKS and CDR2 YYEKEE (reference sequence). The CDR3 runs to 13 residues. V was shortened by 2 bases and J by 5 bases, with 11 bases between the two germline ends. CDR3 sequence reads: CASSLRPPHEQYF. The CDR3 nucleotides are TGTGCCAGCAGCTTAAGGCCACCCCACGAGCAGTACTTC.

CDR3 residues: CASSHQRATSYGYTF. CDR3 coding DNA: TGCGCCAGCAGCCATCAGAGGGCGACTAGCTATGGCTACACCTTC. The V and J genes are TRBV4-1 and TRBJ1-2, with D unclear. This CDR3 has 15 residues. Per the germline V gene, CDR1 is MGHRA and CDR2 is YSYEKL. The V and J ends lost 3 bases and 4 bases respectively, with 15 bases between them.

The rearrangement uses TRBV3-1 and TRBJ1-3; D is unresolved. V was trimmed by 3 bases and J by 0 bases, leaving 6 bases between them. Germline-derived CDR1 and CDR2 are LGHDT and YNNKEL (reference sequence). The CDR3 totals 14 residues. CDR3 loop: CASSHRGSGNTIYF. The CDR3 nucleotides are TGTGCCAGCAGCCACAGAGGCTCTGGAAACACCATATATTTT.

A few counts support this clonotype. The chain recombines TRBV6-4 with TRBJ2-7, with 8 positions matching TRBD2. The germline V gene encodes CDR1 MRHNA and CDR2 SNTAGT. The CDR3 totals 15 residues. The trim removed 2 bases at V and 2 bases at J, leaving 5 bases unmatched. The CDR3 protein is CASSDGAGGPYEQYF. CDR3 DNA: TGTGCCAGCAGTGACGGGGCGGGGGGTCCCTACGAGCAGTACTTC.

This sequence joins TRBV7-2 and TRBJ2-4; perhaps D is TRBD1 or TRBD2 (5 bases each). The CDR3 totals 15 residues. Germline CDR1 reads SGHTA; CDR2 reads FQGNSA. V lost 6 bases and J 7 bases, leaving 19 bases between the germline ends. The CDR3 nucleotides are TGTGCCAGCAGTCCCAGACCGGGGACGAGTAACATTCAGTACTTC. Its translation is CASSPRPGTSNIQYF.

The genes are TRBV20-1 and TRBJ2-3, with 8 bases matching TRBD2. Trimming at V came to 5 bases and at J to 0 bases, leaving 7 bases not matched to a gene. The CDR3 extends over 15 amino acids. In germline, CDR1 is DFQATT, CDR2 SNEGSKA (reference sequence). DNA of the CDR3: TGCAGTGCTTCTATAGCGGGGCCAAGCACAGATACGCAGTATTTT. Protein product: CSASIAGPSTDTQYF.

This clonotype was detected a few times. The V gene is TRBV4-1, the J gene TRBJ1-2, with D tentatively TRBD1 (5 bases). Trimming took 7 bases from V and 0 from J, leaving 15 bases between them. CDR3 length: 15 amino acids. CDR1 and CDR2 from the germline V gene are MGHRA and YSYEKL. The CDR3 DNA is TGCGCCAGCACCCCGGGACTGGGAGCTAACTATGGCTACACCTTC. Translation gives CASTPGLGANYGYTF.

This clonotype was counted a single time. DNA for the CDR3: TGTGCCAGCAGCCTAGATAACGACAAATTTACGCAGTATTTT. Translation gives CASSLDNDKFTQYF. This chain links TRBV5-6 with TRBJ2-3; D ambiguous. The germline V and J ends were trimmed by 4 bases and 8 bases, with 17 bases remaining between them. Germline CDR1 SGHDT, CDR2 YYEEEE. CDR3 size: 14 residues.

The chain links TRBV20-1 to TRBJ2-1, with a possible D match to TRBD1 (6 bases). CDR3 size: 16 residues. In germline, CDR1 is DFQATT, CDR2 SNEGSKA (reference sequence). The V and J ends lost 3 bases and 5 bases respectively, with 20 bases between them. The CDR3 loop reads CSARVPRGGRHNEQFF. CDR3 sequence (DNA): TGCAGTGCTAGGGTCCCTAGAGGGGGTCGCCACAATGAGCAGTTCTTC.

Note on this clonotype: Germline is not matched at one junction end, which may reflect a read error. V and J are TRBV10-1 and TRBJ2-3, with 8 bases identical to TRBD2. The CDR3 is 15 residues long. Germline V gene sequence: CDR1 WNHNN, CDR2 SYGVQD (reference sequence). This CDR3 reads CASSDRGGPKDPQYF. DNA of the CDR3: TGCGCCAGCAGTGACCGCGGGGGGCCGAAAGATCCGCAGTATTTT.

The rearrangement joins TRBV27 to TRBJ2-3; no clear D gene. The CDR3 has 16 amino acids. In germline, CDR1 is MNHEY, CDR2 SMNVEV (reference sequence). V gave up 1 base and J gave up 2 bases, with 13 bases separating them. CDR3 sequence (DNA): TGTGCCAGCAGTTTATTTGGGCAGAGGTTCACAGATACGCAGTATTTT. Translated, it gives CASSLFGQRFTDTQYF.

The rearrangement uses TRBV6-6 and TRBJ2-6; maybe TRBD1 (5 bases). V lost 8 bases and J lost 4, with 15 bases in between. Germline CDR1 and CDR2: MNHNY and SVGAGI (reference sequence). The CDR3 is 15 residues long. CDR3 loop: CASGTDSAGANVLTF. CDR3 in DNA: TGTGCCAGCGGTACCGACAGCGCCGGGGCCAACGTCCTGACTTTC.

This clonotype was observed a few times. The V gene is TRBV12-3 or TRBV12-4, the J gene TRBJ1-1; D might be TRBD1 (5 bases). The CDR3 has 14 amino acids. The V end lost 6 bases, the J end lost 3 bases, and 14 bases lay between the germline ends. CDR3 sequence: CASRVAWGYTEAFF. The CDR3 DNA reads as TGTGCCAGCAGGGTGGCGTGGGGGTACACTGAAGCTTTCTTT.

Comment on this clonotype: One base away lies a much larger clone, so this may be a sequencing read error. This chain joins TRBV6-5 and TRBJ2-6, with D hard to call. This CDR3 contains 15 residues. The ends were cut back, 2 bases at V and 0 bases at J, with 5 bases in the middle. Germline-derived CDR1 and CDR2 are MNHEY and SVGAGI. The CDR3 here is CASSYMSSGANVLTF. The CDR3 DNA sequence: TGTGCCAGCAGTTACATGAGCTCTGGGGCCAACGTCCTGACTTTC.

On this clonotype: The missing conserved phenylalanine or tryptophan at the end of this CDR3 makes a read error likely. The V call is TRBV27, the J call TRBJ1-2; unclear D gene. This CDR3 contains 12 residues. Trimming cost V 5 bases and J 0 bases, with 4 bases left between them. Per the germline V gene, CDR1 is MNHEY and CDR2 is SMNVEV (reference sequence). The DNA for the CDR3 is TGTGCCAGCAGTCCCTCTAACTATGGCTACACCTAC. Its protein product is CASSPSNYGYTY.

On this clonotype: Relative to the germline gene, one junction end is altered; a read error may explain this. This chain joins TRBV10-3 and TRBJ2-4, with D tentatively TRBD1 or TRBD2 (5 bases each). Germline-derived CDR1 and CDR2 are ENHRY and SYGVKD. The CDR3 length is 14 residues. In DNA, the CDR3 is TGTGCCGCCCGGACGGGGCCCTCTGGTGGGGAGCAGTACTTT. It translates to CAARTGPSGGEQYF.

The chain employs TRBV15 and TRBJ1-4, with a weak D call TRBD1 (5 bases). Germline V CDR1 and CDR2: LNHNV, YYDKDF (reference sequence). Trimming removed 5 bases at V and 7 bases at J, with 20 bases between. The CDR3 contains 16 residues. The CDR3 here is CATSAIGGFGSEKLFF. The CDR3, as DNA: TGTGCCACCAGCGCTATCGGGGGGTTCGGGAGTGAAAAACTGTTTTTT.

The sample holds a few counts of this clonotype. This chain links TRBV29-1 with TRBJ2-1, with D tentatively TRBD2 (5 bases). The CDR3 sequence is 13 residues long. V was pared by 3 bases and J by 11 bases, with 17 bases between. Germline V CDR1 and CDR2: SQVTM, ANQGSEA. The CDR3 nucleotides read TGCAGCGTTGAGGCCAGCGGCAACTCTCAGCAGTTCTTC. It is translated as CSVEASGNSQQFF.

This rearrangement joins TRBV5-1 to TRBJ2-3; 8 bases match TRBD2. Per the germline V gene, CDR1 is SGHRS and CDR2 is YFSETQ. CDR3 length: 16 amino acids. The trim removed 4 bases at V and 5 bases at J, leaving 12 bases unmatched. CDR3 sequence (DNA): TGCGCCAGCAGCCCGAGCCGGGGACTAGGGGGAGATACGCAGTATTTT. It is translated as CASSPSRGLGGDTQYF.

The rearrangement joins TRBV12-3 or TRBV12-4 to TRBJ2-3; D uncertain. V lost 2 bases and J lost 6, with 12 bases in between. CDR3 length: 14 amino acids. The CDR3 reads CASSLSQPSDTQYF. The DNA for the CDR3 is TGTGCCAGCAGTTTATCCCAACCGAGCGATACGCAGTATTTT.